Listed below are T cell receptor beta chains from one sample, sequenced in a study of shared clonotypes between healthy human individuals. Data came from immunoSEQ multiplex PCR; TCRdb stores just in-frame clones and leaves some out. The table lists 1 million to 1.3 million clones, 75% to 85% of them singletons. The sequencing input was memory CD4+ T cells from PBMCs. All receptors derive from a man aged 18 to 29 in good health. Some clones in this sample may be carry-over from other donors' samples. CDR3s include the opening cysteine and the closing phenylalanine or tryptophan. Fields, in order: V gene, J gene, CDR3 length, clone size, D gene, CDR3 protein, CDR3 DNA. D genes are given only for firm matches. Clone size is given for some rows only: seen once, a few or many times, or a class if the clone is expanded.

TRBV19,TRBJ2-7,12,-,-,CATFKGAYEQYF,TGTGCCACCTTTAAAGGGGCCTACGAGCAGTACTTC
TRBV5-1,TRBJ1-4,16,-,TRBD1,CASRESDRGPNEKLFF,TGCGCCAGCAGGGAGTCAGACAGGGGCCCTAATGAAAAACTGTTTTTT
TRBV28,TRBJ2-1,16,-,-,CASSPAGARSYNEQFF,TGTGCCAGCAGCCCCGCTGGGGCCAGGTCCTACAATGAGCAGTTCTTC
TRBV12-5,TRBJ1-2,13,-,-,CASGGPDGYGYTF,TGTGCTAGTGGGGGACCGGACGGCTATGGCTACACCTTC
TRBV28,TRBJ1-5,14,few,-,CASSLGIINQPQHF,TGTGCCAGCAGTTTAGGGATAATCAATCAGCCCCAGCATTTT
TRBV7-2,TRBJ2-6,14,-,-,CASSLITSTNVLTF,TGTGCCAGCAGCTTAATTACAAGCACCAACGTCCTGACTTTC
TRBV6-4,TRBJ2-2,12,-,-,CASRSNTGELFF,TGTGCCAGCAGGAGTAACACCGGGGAGCTGTTTTTT
TRBV2,TRBJ1-2,14,-,-,CATTGQGPNYGYTF,TGTGCCACGACTGGGCAGGGCCCCAACTATGGCTACACCTTC
TRBV7-2,TRBJ2-3,14,few,-,CASSLGEASDTQYF,TGTGCCAGCAGCTTAGGAGAGGCGTCCGATACGCAGTATTTT
TRBV18,TRBJ1-2,14,few,-,CASSPDRSGYGYTF,TGTGCCAGCTCACCCGACAGGTCTGGCTATGGCTACACCTTC
TRBV6-6,TRBJ2-2,16,-,-,CASTLSRGLASGELFF,TGTGCCAGCACTCTATCCCGGGGGCTGGCTTCCGGGGAGCTGTTTTTT
TRBV7-9,TRBJ1-1,13,-,TRBD1,CATRDRTNTEAFF,TGTGCCACCAGGGACAGGACGAACACTGAAGCTTTCTTT
TRBV5-1,TRBJ2-5,14,-,-,CASSQQRSQETQYF,TGCGCCAGCAGCCAACAGAGAAGTCAAGAGACCCAGTACTTC
TRBV18,TRBJ2-5,14,-,-,CASSVRTGEETQYF,TGTGCCAGCTCGGTCCGTACAGGCGAAGAGACCCAGTACTTC
TRBV2,TRBJ2-7,14,-,-,CASRTYRVGYEQYF,TGTGCCAGCAGGACATACAGGGTTGGCTACGAGCAGTACTTC
TRBV28,TRBJ1-2,12,few,-,CAAEGGNYGYTF,TGTGCAGCAGAGGGGGGCAACTATGGCTACACCTTC
TRBV28,TRBJ1-1,16,-,TRBD1,CASSSPRGQGVGVAFF,TGTGCCAGCAGTTCCCCACGCGGACAGGGAGTGGGGGTAGCTTTCTTT
TRBV28,TRBJ1-5,12,-,-,CASSLAGQPQHF,TGTGCCAGCAGTTTGGCCGGTCAGCCCCAGCATTTT
TRBV2,TRBJ2-7,13,many,-,CASSEFQLGEQYF,TGTGCCAGCAGTGAATTTCAGTTGGGCGAGCAGTACTTC
TRBV6-1,TRBJ2-7,13,-,-,CASRRRDIYEQYF,TGTGCCAGCAGACGAAGGGACATATACGAGCAGTACTTC
TRBV19,TRBJ2-2,13,-,-,CASSTAEVGELFF,TGTGCCAGTAGTACTGCGGAGGTCGGGGAGCTGTTTTTT
TRBV4-2,TRBJ1-3,16,-,-,CASSQVGSGTGNTIYF,TGTGCCAGCAGCCAAGTGGGTTCGGGAACTGGAAACACCATATATTTT